This T cell receptor beta chain was obtained from a study of early T cells in non-severe SARS-CoV-2 infection. CDR3 length: 12 amino acids. V shed 8 bases and J shed 2 bases, with 9 bases lying between them. Germline CDR1 is LNHDA and CDR2 is SQIVND (reference sequence). This clonotype appeared a few times. Each CDR3 protein gets one entry after TCRdb re-called the 5' RACE reads with MiXCR. Seen here are tens of thousands of distinct CDR3 sequences, less than 15% observed once, and the top ten hold about 4%. The TCR originated in an adult who was a healthcare worker with PCR-confirmed SARS-CoV-2 infection or an uninfected control (not recorded which). Sample: whole blood. The chain employs TRBV19 and TRBJ1-1, with D hard to call. The CDR3 sequence: CASQTGNTEAFF. The CDR3 DNA is TGTGCCAGTCAGACGGGAAACACTGAAGCTTTCTTT.